This is a list of T cell receptor beta chains from one sample in a study of blood T cell repertoires in COVID-19. Using immunoSEQ multiplex PCR, the repertoire was profiled, and TCRdb retains in-frame clones only, with some absent. This repertoire shows around 320,000 clones, roughly 85% found once; its top ten account for about 7%. The sequenced material came from peripheral blood. Receptors originate from a human donor in a cohort sampled during active COVID-19. CDR3s include the opening cysteine and the closing phenylalanine or tryptophan. The D gene is left open where the match is weak. Clone size appears in some rows only: once, few, many, or a class for an expanded clone.

j_call v_call clone_size d_call cdr3_aa cdr3_nt
TRBJ1-4 TRBV19 NA NA CASSITVNEKLFF TGTGCCAGTAGTATTACGGTTAATGAAAAACTGTTTTTT
TRBJ1-2 TRBV9 NA NA CASRTTANYGYTF TGTGCCAGCAGGACGACAGCTAACTATGGCTACACCTTC
TRBJ1-3 TRBV5-1 NA NA CASSLNNKGNTIYF TGCGCCAGCAGCTTGAATAACAAGGGAAACACCATATATTTT
TRBJ2-7 TRBV30 NA NA CAWSVREGPIEQYF TGTGCCTGGAGTGTACGGGAAGGGCCTATCGAGCAGTACTTC
TRBJ2-7 TRBV24-1 NA TRBD1 CATGTGGAYEQYF TGTGCCACCGGGACAGGGGGAGCCTACGAGCAGTACTTC
TRBJ1-4 TRBV14 NA NA CASRGRGAEKLFF TGTGCCAGCAGGGGCAGGGGAGCTGAAAAACTGTTTTTT
TRBJ2-7 TRBV12-5 NA TRBD1 CASGLVLGTGGFSSYEQYF TGTGCTAGTGGTTTGGTACTAGGGACAGGGGGCTTCAGCTCCTACGAGCAGTACTTC
TRBJ1-2 TRBV19 NA TRBD1 CASSIGPRTGGGYGYTF TGTGCCAGTAGTATAGGGCCTAGGACAGGGGGTGGCTATGGCTACACCTTC
TRBJ2-1 TRBV19 NA NA CASSMYQGGSNEQFF TGTGCCAGTAGTATGTACCAGGGGGGCAGCAATGAGCAGTTCTTC
TRBJ2-7 TRBV19 NA NA CASSIGQASTYEQYF TGTGCCAGTAGTATAGGACAGGCGAGCACCTACGAGCAGTACTTC
TRBJ1-2 TRBV4-1 NA NA CASSQDFNEEGYTF TGCGCCAGCAGCCAAGATTTTAACGAGGAAGGCTACACCTTC
TRBJ2-3 TRBV27 NA NA CASSLRGGSTDTQYF TGTGCCAGCAGTTTAAGGGGGGGCAGCACAGATACGCAGTATTTT
TRBJ1-5 TRBV6-5 NA NA CASWEGRNQPQHF TGTGCCTCCTGGGAGGGTAGAAATCAGCCCCAGCATTTT
TRBJ2-3 TRBV7-3 NA TRBD2 CASSPLERGVTDTQYF TGTGCCAGCAGTCCTCTAGAGCGGGGGGTCACAGATACGCAGTATTTT
TRBJ2-7 TRBV12-5 few NA CASGLVASAPYEQYF TGTGCTAGTGGTTTGGTAGCGTCGGCCCCCTACGAGCAGTACTTC
TRBJ1-2 TRBV29-1 few NA CSVERQLTNYGYTF TGCAGCGTTGAACGACAGTTAACTAACTATGGCTACACCTTC
TRBJ1-1 TRBV6-2/TRBV6-3 NA NA CASSYRGLNTEAFF TGTGCCAGCAGTTATCGTGGCCTGAACACTGAAGCTTTCTTT
TRBJ1-1 TRBV12-3/TRBV12-4 NA NA CASSLFGAAKAFF TGTGCCAGCAGTTTATTTGGGGCCGCGAAAGCTTTCTTT
TRBJ2-3 TRBV11-2 NA TRBD1 CASSTYRGSSTDTQYF TGTGCCAGCAGCACCTACAGGGGCTCGAGCACAGATACGCAGTATTTT
TRBJ1-2 TRBV29-1 NA NA CSVEGRGRYGHTF TGCAGCGTTGAAGGTCGGGGAAGGTATGGCCACACCTTC
TRBJ1-3 TRBV7-3 NA TRBD1 CASSLGQLGNTIYF TGTGCCAGCAGCTTGGGACAGCTCGGAAACACCATATATTTT
TRBJ2-4 TRBV27 NA NA CASSLSRLLAKNIQYF TGTGCCAGCAGTTTATCGAGACTGTTAGCCAAAAACATTCAGTACTTC
TRBJ2-1 TRBV10-3 NA TRBD1 CAISDSPSTGANNEQFF TGTGCCATCAGTGATAGCCCCTCCACAGGGGCGAACAATGAGCAGTTCTTC
TRBJ1-1 TRBV7-3 NA NA CASSFRGNTEAFF TGTGCCAGCAGCTTCAGGGGAAACACTGAAGCTTTCTTT